These 22 T cell receptor beta chains came from one sample sequenced in a study of cytomegalovirus exposure and HLA in healthy donors. Produced via immunoSEQ multiplex PCR; TCRdb's table is partial and in-frame only. The sample carries approximately 130,000 clones, 70% to 90% recorded once. Sequencing was done on a sample of PBMCs. The receptors here all came from a woman under 30 in good health and CMV-seronegative.

The CDR3: CASSWRGTGVNEQFF. Here the CDR3 DNA reads TGTGCCAGCAGCTGGAGAGGGACAGGGGTAAATGAGCAGTTCTTC. The gene calls are TRBV7-2 and TRBJ2-1; 10 nucleotides align to TRBD1. CDR1 SGHTA and CDR2 FQGNSA come from the germline V gene. Trimming removed 4 bases from V and 7 bases from J; junction bases left unmatched: 7. The CDR3 has 15 residues.

This CDR3 is CASSERTGKRGEQYF. The CDR3 region has the DNA TGTGCCAGCAGTGAGAGGACAGGGAAACGGGGAGAGCAGTACTTC. This chain links TRBV6-1 with TRBJ2-7; 8 nucleotides agree with TRBD1. V was pared by 3 bases and J by 7 bases, with 11 bases of the junction left unmatched. Germline V gene sequence: CDR1 MNHNS, CDR2 SASEGT. There are 15 residues in the CDR3.

The chain has TRBV7-6 and TRBJ1-1; weak D call: TRBD1 (6 bases). CDR3 length: 16 amino acids. The germline V and J ends were trimmed by 4 bases and 4 bases, with 19 bases remaining between them. Germline-derived CDR1 and CDR2 are SGHVS and FNYEAQ. CDR3 sequence: CASSYGVTGQATEAFF. CDR3 DNA: TGTGCCAGCAGCTATGGGGTAACAGGGCAGGCCACTGAAGCTTTCTTT.

The chain joins TRBV18 to TRBJ1-1; D call uncertain. This CDR3 comprises 15 residues. V gave up 4 bases and J gave up 1 base, with 13 bases separating them. The germline V gene encodes CDR1 KGHSH and CDR2 LQKENI. CDR3 region: CASSLIQAPNTEAFF. DNA for the CDR3: TGTGCCAGCTCACTCATTCAGGCTCCGAACACTGAAGCTTTCTTT.

This rearrangement joins TRBV27 to TRBJ1-2, with D unresolved. The V gene lost 7 bases and the J gene lost 4 bases, with 13 bases spanning the gap. This CDR3 has 13 amino acids. Germline V gene data show CDR1 as MNHEY and CDR2 as SMNVEV (reference sequence). This CDR3 is CASTQSGAYGYTF. The CDR3 nucleotides read TGTGCCAGCACCCAATCGGGAGCCTATGGCTACACCTTC.

The chain has TRBV19 and TRBJ1-1, with TRBD1 as a possible D gene (5 bases). The germline V gene has CDR1 LNHDA and CDR2 SQIVND (reference sequence). V was pared by 5 bases and J by 4 bases, with 14 bases between. The CDR3 runs to 14 residues. The CDR3 DNA reads TGTGCCAGTAGTTCCTGGGGCCTGACCACTGAAGCTTTCTTT. Translated, it gives CASSSWGLTTEAFF.

This chain uses TRBV4-3 with TRBJ2-3; 8 nucleotides agree with TRBD1. Trimming took 1 base from V and 5 from J; bases not matched to a gene: 5. CDR1 and CDR2 (germline): LGHNA, YSLEER. There are 15 residues in the CDR3. CDR3 DNA: TGCGCCAGCAGCCAAGTGGGGACAGGTTTAGATACGCAGTATTTT. It codes for CASSQVGTGLDTQYF.

The chain uses TRBV6-6 and TRBJ2-5, with D perhaps TRBD2 (5 bases). The CDR3 has 15 amino acids. Germline V gene data show CDR1 as MNHNY and CDR2 as SVGAGI (reference sequence). The V gene lost 7 bases and the J gene lost 0 bases, with 15 bases spanning the gap. As DNA, the CDR3 is TGTGCCAGCATTCTAGGATTGCGGGACCAAGAGACCCAGTACTTC. Residues: CASILGLRDQETQYF.

This clone was seen only once. The chain couples TRBV28 to TRBJ2-1, with TRBD2 matching 7 bases. The J segment lost 9 bases and the V segment lost 6 bases, leaving 11 bases of the junction unmatched. Germline values: CDR1 MDHEN, CDR2 SYDVKM. This CDR3 has 14 amino acids. CDR3 sequence: CASSRTGGGGEQFF. CDR3 in DNA: TGTGCCAGCAGCAGAACGGGAGGCGGGGGTGAGCAGTTCTTC.

The rearrangement uses TRBV11-2 and TRBJ2-7; D is unresolved. The germline V gene has CDR1 SGHAT and CDR2 FQNNGV. V was pared by 5 bases and J by 2 bases, with 7 bases between. CDR3 length: 12 amino acids. DNA for the CDR3: TGTGCCAGCAGCACCACACCCTACGAGCAGTACTTC. Encoded protein: CASSTTPYEQYF.

The chain employs TRBV27 and TRBJ1-1, with a weak D call TRBD1 (6 bases). From germline, CDR1 is MNHEY and CDR2 SMNVEV (reference sequence). Trimming removed 0 bases at V and 0 bases at J, with 17 bases between. The CDR3 is 18 amino acids. DNA for the CDR3: TGTGCCAGCAGTTTATCGCTACAGACAGGCATAATGAACACTGAAGCTTTCTTT. It specifies CASSLSLQTGIMNTEAFF.

This chain uses TRBV30 with TRBJ1-1; D is uncertain. Germline V CDR1 and CDR2: GTSNPN, SVGIG (reference sequence). Between the trimmed V and J ends, which lost 4 bases and 2 bases, there was a span of 14 bases. This CDR3 is built from 14 residues. CDR3 bases: TGTGCCTGGACTAGAGGCAGCGGCAACACTGAAGCTTTCTTT. Its protein product is CAWTRGSGNTEAFF.

This clone was seen a few times. The genes are TRBV5-1 and TRBJ2-7; TRBD2 is a possible D gene (6 bases). Germline values: CDR1 SGHRS, CDR2 YFSETQ. The CDR3 contains 14 residues. V was cut by 1 base and J by 1 base, with 9 bases left in between. The chain's CDR3 is CASSLWGESYEQYF. The CDR3 DNA reads TGCGCCAGCAGCTTGTGGGGGGAATCCTACGAGCAGTACTTC. Variable domain in full (rest from reference TRBV5-1 and TRBJ2-7): KAGVTQTPRYLIKTRGQQVTLSCSPISGHRSVSWYQQTPGQGLQFLFEYFSETQRNKGNFPGRFSGRQFSNSRSEMNVSTLELGDSALYLCASSLWGESYEQYFGPGTRLTVT.

The chain carries TRBV6-1 and TRBJ2-7; D may be TRBD2 (6 bases). In germline, CDR1 is MNHNS, CDR2 SASEGT. The CDR3 contains 17 residues. Between the trimmed V and J ends, which lost 2 bases and 3 bases, there was a span of 20 bases. The DNA for the CDR3 is TGTGCCAGCAGTGAACCCCTCGGACGGGGGAGGCGCTACGAGCAGTACTTC. Translating gives CASSEPLGRGRRYEQYF.

The CDR3 region has the DNA TGTGCCAGTAGTAGACAGGGGGGGGAGACCCAGTACTTC. Amino acids: CASSRQGGETQYF. The chain recombines TRBV19 with TRBJ2-5; 9 bases fit TRBD1. V dropped 4 bases and J dropped 5; count of bases not matched to a gene: 2. This CDR3 has 13 residues. Germline CDR1 LNHDA, CDR2 SQIVND (reference sequence).

The CDR3 region has the DNA TGTGCCAGTAGTATAGTTGGGCTAGCGGGGGGGCACAATGAGCAGTTCTTC. Encoded protein: CASSIVGLAGGHNEQFF. This chain connects TRBV19 to TRBJ2-1; the match to TRBD2 covers 12 bases. Trimming removed 1 base from V and 5 bases from J; junction bases left unmatched: 6. Germline values: CDR1 LNHDA, CDR2 SQIVND (reference sequence). CDR3 length: 17 amino acids.

This clone showed up just once. Other DNA sequences of this sample code for an identical CDR3. V and J are TRBV28 and TRBJ2-2; 7 nucleotides line up with TRBD2. The CDR3 consists of 14 residues. Germline assignment: CDR1 MDHEN and CDR2 SYDVKM. Trimming cost V 3 bases and J 4 bases; bases outside gene matches: 2. The CDR3 protein is CASSLGGSTGELFF. CDR3 sequence (DNA): TGTGCCAGCAGTTTGGGGGGGAGCACCGGGGAGCTGTTTTTT.

This chain connects TRBV11-2 to TRBJ1-1; D may be TRBD1 (6 bases). Germline assignment: CDR1 SGHAT and CDR2 FQNNGV. The CDR3 has 15 residues. Trimming removed 1 base from V and 2 bases from J, with 11 bases in between. CDR3 region: CASSLVGTSNTEAFF. DNA of the CDR3: TGTGCCAGCAGCTTAGTAGGGACAAGCAACACTGAAGCTTTCTTT. The entire variable domain, with the rest obtained from reference TRBV11-2 and TRBJ1-1, is as follows: EAGVAQSPRYKIIEKRQSVAFWCNPISGHATLYWYQQILGQGPKLLIQFQNNGVVDDSQLPKDRFSAERLKGVDSTLKIQPAKLEDSAVYLCASSLVGTSNTEAFFGQGTRLTVV.

This sequence joins TRBV30 and TRBJ2-7; D may be TRBD1 (6 bases). The CDR3 runs 15 residues. The germline CDR1 and CDR2 sequences are GTSNPN and SVGIG (reference sequence). Between the trimmed V and J ends, which lost 6 bases and 2 bases, there was a span of 20 bases. For the CDR3, the DNA is TGTGCCTGCATGGGAGCCAGGGGTATTCCCTACGAGCAGTACTTC. This codes for CACMGARGIPYEQYF. The full variable domain, its missing parts supplied by reference TRBV30 and TRBJ2-7, is SQTIHQWPATLVQPVGSPLSLECTVEGTSNPNLYWYRQAAGRGLQLLFYSVGIGQISSEVPQNLSASRPQDRQFILSSKKLLLSDSGFYLCACMGARGIPYEQYFGPGTRLTVT.

For the CDR3, the DNA is TGTGCCAGCAGCGATACGACAGGAATAGCCAAAAACATTCAGTACTTC. It is translated as CASSDTTGIAKNIQYF. The gene calls are TRBV2 and TRBJ2-4; D is perhaps TRBD1 (6 bases). Trimming pared 6 bases from V and 0 bases from J, leaving 15 bases between. This CDR3 has 16 residues. CDR1 and CDR2 (germline): SNHLY, FYNNEI.

This chain joins TRBV4-2 and TRBJ2-7; D ambiguous. This CDR3 comprises 12 residues. V dropped 3 bases and J dropped 0 bases, with 3 bases sitting between them. The germline V gene encodes CDR1 LGHNA and CDR2 YNFKEQ. The CDR3 DNA reads TGTGCCAGCAGCCACAACTCCTACGAGCAGTACTTC. This sequence encodes CASSHNSYEQYF.

The V call is TRBV6-6, the J call TRBJ1-4, with unresolved D. V was pared by 2 bases and J by 8 bases, with 12 bases between. The CDR3 consists of 14 residues. From germline, CDR1 is MNHNY and CDR2 SVGAGI (reference sequence). CDR3 in amino acids: CASSYLGVGEKLFF. CDR3 bases: TGTGCCAGCAGTTACCTCGGGGTAGGGGAAAAACTGTTTTTT.